The entry below gives a single T cell receptor (beta chain) sequence along with its context. The CDR3 sequence is 17 residues long. The V gene lost 6 bases and the J gene lost 0 bases, with 20 bases spanning the gap. Germline V lookup: CDR1 MDHEN, CDR2 SYDVKM. These data originate in a study of OX40 agonist ivuxolimab in advanced cancers. Study background: Patients with prior anti-PD-1, anti-PD-L1 or anti-CTLA-4 therapy were eligible; approximately 40% had some.

Clones were read by immunoSEQ multiplex PCR, and TCRdb kept only the in-frame ones, dropping some. The sample has about 150,000 clones, around 94% seen once. The clonotype originates from an adult with an advanced solid tumor such as melanoma, head and neck, liver or kidney cancer. The chain links TRBV28 to TRBJ1-1, with D tentatively TRBD1 (6 bases). This specimen consisted of CD4+ or CD8+ T cells sorted from blood, obtained in a trial of the OX40 agonist ivuxolimab. DNA of the CDR3: TGTGCCAGCAGCCCTACCCTCGGGGGACATTTGAACACTGAAGCTTTCTTT. Translating gives CASSPTLGGHLNTEAFF.